The rows below give T cell receptor beta chains drawn from one sample of a study of response to subunit inactivated influenza vaccine. Each CDR3 protein gets one entry after TCRdb re-called the RT-PCR reads with MiXCR. The table lists 500,000 to 600,000 distinct CDR3 sequences, around 10% of them singletons. A further study also used this sample, focusing on T cells expressing NK-cell markers.

The sequenced sample was PBMCs from blood, obtained on the day of vaccination. These receptors originate from a man in his forties or fifties who received an inactivated influenza vaccine. Both conserved end residues are trimmed from each CDR3.

J gene: TRBJ2-3; V gene: TRBV20-1; CDR3 protein: SARGMTSGYTDTQY
J gene: TRBJ2-1; V gene: TRBV28; CDR3 protein: ASSHGTTNNEQF
J gene: TRBJ2-6; V gene: TRBV7-3; CDR3 protein: ASSPLAGANVLT
J gene: TRBJ1-5; V gene: TRBV20-1; CDR3 protein: SAEGLINSNQPQH
J gene: TRBJ1-2; V gene: TRBV4-3; CDR3 protein: ASSPGGGEGYGYT
J gene: TRBJ2-7; V gene: TRBV5-1; CDR3 protein: ASSQERRSYEQY
J gene: TRBJ2-2; V gene: TRBV6-1; CDR3 protein: ASSGLGQNTGELF
J gene: TRBJ2-3; V gene: TRBV5-4; CDR3 protein: ASSLGGVPTDTQY
J gene: TRBJ1-1; V gene: TRBV7-8; CDR3 protein: ASSLVQGGGTEAF
J gene: TRBJ1-1; V gene: TRBV20-1; CDR3 protein: SARDSGRTEAF
J gene: TRBJ2-1; V gene: TRBV24-1; CDR3 protein: ATSDFRGEQF
J gene: TRBJ1-2; V gene: TRBV2; CDR3 protein: ASSLEGLYGYT
J gene: TRBJ2-1; V gene: TRBV7-6; CDR3 protein: ASSFNPTGSYNEQF
J gene: TRBJ2-1; V gene: TRBV7-2; CDR3 protein: ASSFSPLEGQF
J gene: TRBJ2-5; V gene: TRBV6-5; CDR3 protein: ASSYSNRDPETQY
J gene: TRBJ2-7; V gene: TRBV7-2; CDR3 protein: ASSWASDSYEQY
J gene: TRBJ2-1; V gene: TRBV7-2; CDR3 protein: ASSSGLGYNNEQF
J gene: TRBJ2-1; V gene: TRBV20-1; CDR3 protein: SAASNREQF
J gene: TRBJ2-3; V gene: TRBV6-1; CDR3 protein: ASSESMGGGADTQY
J gene: TRBJ2-3; V gene: TRBV10-3; CDR3 protein: AISDRRGRSDTQY
J gene: TRBJ2-1; V gene: TRBV5-1; CDR3 protein: ASSLGGTRNEQF
J gene: TRBJ1-2; V gene: TRBV21-1; CDR3 protein: ASSKADRGHYGYT
J gene: TRBJ2-1; V gene: TRBV10-2; CDR3 protein: ASRGTSGGGWEQF
J gene: TRBJ2-7; V gene: TRBV14; CDR3 protein: ASSHYSGLTYEQY
J gene: TRBJ1-1; V gene: TRBV20-1; CDR3 protein: SAGGGASEAF
J gene: TRBJ2-2; V gene: TRBV20-1; CDR3 protein: SARESSGRFAGELF
J gene: TRBJ2-1; V gene: TRBV6-2/TRBV6-3; CDR3 protein: ASSPFGRQGGQF
J gene: TRBJ2-5; V gene: TRBV24-1; CDR3 protein: ATSDFGREGETQY
J gene: TRBJ2-7; V gene: TRBV5-1; CDR3 protein: ASSGEAHEQY
J gene: TRBJ2-3; V gene: TRBV7-2; CDR3 protein: ASSRATGGYSTDTQY
J gene: TRBJ2-7; V gene: TRBV3-1; CDR3 protein: ASSQDPRASGRSTYEQY
J gene: TRBJ2-5; V gene: TRBV7-9; CDR3 protein: ASSFGGRRETQY
J gene: TRBJ2-5; V gene: TRBV19; CDR3 protein: ASSIGTWETQY
J gene: TRBJ2-2; V gene: TRBV19; CDR3 protein: ASTDTLRTSGRRHNTGELF
J gene: TRBJ1-1; V gene: TRBV5-1; CDR3 protein: ASSSGMRGTEAF
J gene: TRBJ2-5; V gene: TRBV7-6; CDR3 protein: ASSMTSGGARETQY
J gene: TRBJ2-1; V gene: TRBV7-6; CDR3 protein: ASNTGGGGSNEQF
J gene: TRBJ2-7; V gene: TRBV4-1; CDR3 protein: ASSHGHVSGSYEQY
J gene: TRBJ2-3; V gene: TRBV4-2; CDR3 protein: ASSQDLYPGLTDTQY
J gene: TRBJ1-1; V gene: TRBV5-1; CDR3 protein: ASSLDGGRTEAF
J gene: TRBJ2-2; V gene: TRBV9; CDR3 protein: ASSPHYRGLGELF
J gene: TRBJ2-2; V gene: TRBV29-1; CDR3 protein: SVDTENTGELF
J gene: TRBJ2-2; V gene: TRBV29-1; CDR3 protein: SVRRTGELF
J gene: TRBJ2-7; V gene: TRBV29-1; CDR3 protein: SVFLAGDEQY
J gene: TRBJ2-7; V gene: TRBV6-5; CDR3 protein: ASSYGRERSSEQY
J gene: TRBJ2-3; V gene: TRBV5-1; CDR3 protein: ASSFRGLSTDTQY
J gene: TRBJ2-7; V gene: TRBV27; CDR3 protein: ASSFWADFRDEQY
J gene: TRBJ1-1; V gene: TRBV11-1; CDR3 protein: ASSLSGTGNTEAF
J gene: TRBJ2-1; V gene: TRBV6-5; CDR3 protein: ASSYSSGKRDEQF
J gene: TRBJ2-3; V gene: TRBV3-1; CDR3 protein: ASSQEGRAEDTQY
J gene: TRBJ1-1; V gene: TRBV5-1; CDR3 protein: ASGLTSPNTEAF
J gene: TRBJ2-6; V gene: TRBV20-1; CDR3 protein: SAKESSGANVLT
J gene: TRBJ1-1; V gene: TRBV20-1; CDR3 protein: SAAQNTEAF
J gene: TRBJ1-5; V gene: TRBV20-1; CDR3 protein: SAMTGHQPQH